The clone carrying this T cell receptor beta chain was seen only a few times. This sample is part of a study of cytomegalovirus exposure and HLA in healthy donors. Primers included in the PCR were 60 Vbeta and 13 Jbeta primers. Assay used: immunoSEQ multiplex PCR; TCRdb lists only in-frame clones, some missing. The data hold roughly 120,000 clones, with about 80% observed a single time. Trimming stripped 0 bases from V and 14 bases from J, with 10 bases between. The CDR3 is 11 amino acids. Germline CDR1 reads SGHRS; CDR2 reads YFSETQ. The sequence was collected from a male donor in good health and CMV-seronegative. The genes are TRBV5-1 and TRBJ2-3; D is undetermined. The specimen was PBMCs. Written as DNA, the CDR3 is TGCGCCAGCAGCTTGGGAGAAAGAGCGTATTTT. Encoded protein: CASSLGERAYF.